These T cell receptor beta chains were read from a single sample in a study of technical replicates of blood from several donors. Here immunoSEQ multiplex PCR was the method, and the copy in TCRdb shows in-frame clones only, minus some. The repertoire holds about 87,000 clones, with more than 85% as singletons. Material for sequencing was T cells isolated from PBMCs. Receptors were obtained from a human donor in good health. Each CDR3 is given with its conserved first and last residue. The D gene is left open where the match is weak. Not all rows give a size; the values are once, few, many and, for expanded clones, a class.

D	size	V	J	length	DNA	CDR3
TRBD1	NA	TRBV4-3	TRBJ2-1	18	TGCGCCAGCAGCCAAGAGTCTGCCGGGACAGGGGGCTGGAATGAGCAGTTCTTC	CASSQESAGTGGWNEQFF
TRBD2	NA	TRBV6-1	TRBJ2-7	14	TGTGCCAGCAGTTTTAGCGGGAGAGGGTACGAGCAGTACTTC	CASSFSGRGYEQYF
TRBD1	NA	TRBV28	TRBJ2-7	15	TGTGCCAGCAGTCCAGACAGGGGGCCAGCCTACGAGCAGTACTTC	CASSPDRGPAYEQYF
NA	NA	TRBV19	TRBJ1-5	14	TGTGCCAGTAGTATAAGAGACTACAATCAGCCCCAGCATTTT	CASSIRDYNQPQHF
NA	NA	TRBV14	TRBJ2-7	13	TGTGCCAGCAGCCAGGGGCGGTTCTACGAGCAGTACTTC	CASSQGRFYEQYF
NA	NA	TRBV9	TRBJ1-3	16	TGTGCCAGCAGCGGGGACATGCCTCTGGCTGGAAACACCATATATTTT	CASSGDMPLAGNTIYF
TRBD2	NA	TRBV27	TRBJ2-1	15	TGTGCCAGCAGTGAAGCGGGAGGGAACAACAATGAGCAGTTCTTC	CASSEAGGNNNEQFF
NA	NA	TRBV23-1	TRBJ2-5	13	TGCGCCAGCAGTTGGTCGCGTCTCCGGACCCAGTACTTC	CASSWSRLRTQYF
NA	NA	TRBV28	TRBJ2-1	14	TGTGCCAGCAGTTTAGCGGTTTCCTACAATGAGCAGTTCTTC	CASSLAVSYNEQFF
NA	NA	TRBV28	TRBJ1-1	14	TGTGCCAGCAGTTTCGAGGGAATGAACACTGAAGCTTTCTTT	CASSFEGMNTEAFF
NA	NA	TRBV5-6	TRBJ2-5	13	TGTGCCAGCAGCTTTAGATTACAGGAGACCCAGTACTTC	CASSFRLQETQYF
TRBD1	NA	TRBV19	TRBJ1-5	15	TGTGCCAGTATTCCGGACAGGGGAGAAAATCAGCCCCAGCATTTT	CASIPDRGENQPQHF
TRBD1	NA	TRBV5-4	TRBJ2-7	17	TGTGCCAGCAGCTTGGGTTCAGGGGGCGCCTACGTTATCGAGCAGTACTTC	CASSLGSGGAYVIEQYF
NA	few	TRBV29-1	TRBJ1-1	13	TGCAGCGTGGATACAGATACAAACACTGAAGCTTTCTTT	CSVDTDTNTEAFF
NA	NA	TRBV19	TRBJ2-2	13	TGTGCCAGTAGTCTCCTGGGCAGTCGGGAGCTGTTTTTT	CASSLLGSRELFF
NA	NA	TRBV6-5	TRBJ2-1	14	TGTGCCAGCAGTTACTCGAGGTCTAGCCTAGGGCAGTTCTTC	CASSYSRSSLGQFF
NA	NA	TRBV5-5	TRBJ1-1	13	TGTGCCAGCAGCTTACAGCTGAACACTGAAGCTTTCTTT	CASSLQLNTEAFF
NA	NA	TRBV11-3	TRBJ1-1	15	TGTGCCAGCAGCTTTGTCAACCAGGGGAGCACTGAAGCTTTCTTT	CASSFVNQGSTEAFF
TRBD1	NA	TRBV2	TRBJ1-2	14	TGTGCCAGCTTTAAACAGGGGTCCCATTATGGCTACACCTTC	CASFKQGSHYGYTF
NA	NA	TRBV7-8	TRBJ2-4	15	TGTGCCAGCAGTTCTCGGGGTCCGGCCAAAAACATTCAGTACTTC	CASSSRGPAKNIQYF
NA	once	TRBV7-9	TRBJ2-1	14	TGTGCCAGCAGCTTAGAAGCCTTCGGGAATGAGCAGTTCTTC	CASSLEAFGNEQFF
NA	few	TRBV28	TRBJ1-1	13	TGTGCCAGCATTACAGGGTCAGCCGCTGAAGCTTTCTTT	CASITGSAAEAFF
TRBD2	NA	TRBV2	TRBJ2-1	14	TGTGCCAGCAGTGATGCGGGAGGGCCTGGTGAGCAGTTCTTC	CASSDAGGPGEQFF
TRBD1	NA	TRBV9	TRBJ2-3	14	TGTGCCAGCAGCACCCGACAGGGAAGAGATACGCAGTATTTT	CASSTRQGRDTQYF
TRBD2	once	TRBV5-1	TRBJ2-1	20	TGCGCCAGCAGCTTCCCCGTAGCGGGAGCGAGGACTAGCTCCTACAATGAGCAGTTCTTC	CASSFPVAGARTSSYNEQFF
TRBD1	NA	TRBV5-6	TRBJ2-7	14	TGTGCCAGCAGCTTGGGGGACAGCACCTACGAGCAGTACTTC	CASSLGDSTYEQYF
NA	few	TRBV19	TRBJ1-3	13	TGTGCCAGTAGTATCGACAGAGAAAACACCATATATTTT	CASSIDRENTIYF
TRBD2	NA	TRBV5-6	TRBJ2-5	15	TGTGCCAGCAGCTTGGCTAGGACTAGGTCGGAGACCCAGTACTTC	CASSLARTRSETQYF
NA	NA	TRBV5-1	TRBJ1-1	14	TGCGCCAGCAGCCGCACAGACACGAACACTGAAGCTTTCTTT	CASSRTDTNTEAFF
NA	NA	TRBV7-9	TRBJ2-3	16	TGTGCCAGCAGCTTAGATCCCTTAGATGGCACAGATACGCAGTATTTT	CASSLDPLDGTDTQYF
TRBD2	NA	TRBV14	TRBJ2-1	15	TGTGCCAGCAGCCCACTAGCGGGACCCTACAATGAGCAGTTCTTC	CASSPLAGPYNEQFF
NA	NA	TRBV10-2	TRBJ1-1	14	TGCGCCAGCTTCCGTGACAGACGGGTGACTGAAGCTTTCTTT	CASFRDRRVTEAFF
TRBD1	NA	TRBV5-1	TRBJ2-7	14	TGCGCCAGCAGCTTGGAAACAGGGGGCTACGAGCAGTACTTC	CASSLETGGYEQYF
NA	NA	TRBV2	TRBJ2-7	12	TGTGCCAGCACCCACTTGTACTACGAGCAGTACTTC	CASTHLYYEQYF
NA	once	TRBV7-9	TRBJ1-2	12	TGTGCCAGCAGCCGTCTCAGGGATGGCTACACCTTC	CASSRLRDGYTF
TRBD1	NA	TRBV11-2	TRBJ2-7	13	TGTGCCAACAGGGACAGGTGGGCCTACGAGCAGTACTTC	CANRDRWAYEQYF
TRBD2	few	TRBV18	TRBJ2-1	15	TGTGCCAGCTCACCGGGACTAGCGGGGTTTAATGAGCAGTTCTTC	CASSPGLAGFNEQFF
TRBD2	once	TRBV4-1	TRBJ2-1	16	TGCGCCAGCAGCCAGCGGACTAGCGGGAGGGCCGGTGAGCAGTTCTTC	CASSQRTSGRAGEQFF
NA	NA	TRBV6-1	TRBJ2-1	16	TGTGCCAGCAGTGAAGCGGGAGTAGGGTCCTACAATGAGCAGTTCTTC	CASSEAGVGSYNEQFF
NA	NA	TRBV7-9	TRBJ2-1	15	TGTGCCAGCAGCTTACTAGCCCTGAGCTTTGATGAGCAGTTCTTC	CASSLLALSFDEQFF
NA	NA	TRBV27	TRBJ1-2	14	TGTGCCAGCAGTTTATCCCCTGATACACATGGCTACACCTTC	CASSLSPDTHGYTF
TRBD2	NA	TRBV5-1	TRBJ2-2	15	TGCGCCAGCAGTAGACTAGCGGAGAACACCGGGGAGCTGTTTTTT	CASSRLAENTGELFF
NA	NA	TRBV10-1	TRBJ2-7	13	TGCGCCAGCAGTGATTCGCAGGGGTTCGAGCAGTACTTC	CASSDSQGFEQYF
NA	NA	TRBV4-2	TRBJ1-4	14	TGTGCCAGCAGCCAAGAAGGGTCGGGGGAAAAACTGTTTTTT	CASSQEGSGEKLFF
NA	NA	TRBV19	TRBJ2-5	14	TGTGCCAGTAGCGCGGGGTCAGGATTGGGGATTGGGTACTTC	CASSAGSGLGIGYF
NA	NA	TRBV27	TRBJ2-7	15	TGTGCCAGCAGTCCCGAGGTTGGCGCCGGCTACGAGCAGTACTTC	CASSPEVGAGYEQYF
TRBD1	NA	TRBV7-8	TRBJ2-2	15	TGTGCCAGCAGGAGGGGGCGCCTGGATACCGGGGAGCTGTTTTTT	CASRRGRLDTGELFF
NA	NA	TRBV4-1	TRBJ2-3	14	TGCGCCAGCAGCCTAAGACTAGATGCAGATACGCAGTATTTT	CASSLRLDADTQYF
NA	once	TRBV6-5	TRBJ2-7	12	TGTGCCAGCGGGCAGGTCTCCTACGAGCAGTACTTC	CASGQVSYEQYF
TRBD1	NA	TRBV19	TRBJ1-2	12	TGTGCCAGTAGGGGACAGGCGTATGGCTACACCTTC	CASRGQAYGYTF
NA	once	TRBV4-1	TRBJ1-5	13	TGCGCCAGCAGCCAAGCGACTTGGCAGCCCCAGCATTTT	CASSQATWQPQHF
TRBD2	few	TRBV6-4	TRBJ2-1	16	TGTGCCAGCAGTGAGGGGACTAGCGGGAGGATTAGTGAGCAGTTCTTC	CASSEGTSGRISEQFF
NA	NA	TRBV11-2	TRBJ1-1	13	TGTGCCAGCAGTACACGGGGGGGCACTGAAGCTTTCTTT	CASSTRGGTEAFF
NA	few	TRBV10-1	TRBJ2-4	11	TGCGCCAGCAGTGAGTCCGGCATTCAGTACTTC	CASSESGIQYF
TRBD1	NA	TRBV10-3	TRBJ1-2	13	TGTGCCATCAGTGTCGGACAGGGGGCTGTGTACACCTTC	CAISVGQGAVYTF
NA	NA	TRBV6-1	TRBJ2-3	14	TGTGCCACTCCGCTGGCAGGCCGGACAGATACGCAGTATTTT	CATPLAGRTDTQYF
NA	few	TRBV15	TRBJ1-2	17	TGTGCCACCAGCAGAGCTCTAGGGGCAGGGGATAGAGAAGGCTACACCTTC	CATSRALGAGDREGYTF